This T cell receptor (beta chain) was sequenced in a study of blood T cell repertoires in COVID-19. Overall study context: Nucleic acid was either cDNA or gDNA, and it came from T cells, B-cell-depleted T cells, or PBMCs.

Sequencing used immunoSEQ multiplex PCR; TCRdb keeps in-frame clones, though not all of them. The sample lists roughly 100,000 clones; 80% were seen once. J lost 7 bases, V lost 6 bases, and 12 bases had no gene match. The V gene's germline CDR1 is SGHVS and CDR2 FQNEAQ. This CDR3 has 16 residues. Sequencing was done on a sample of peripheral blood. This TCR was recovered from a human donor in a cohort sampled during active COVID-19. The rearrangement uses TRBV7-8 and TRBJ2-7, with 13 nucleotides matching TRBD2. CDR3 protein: CASSRSRGLAGREQYF. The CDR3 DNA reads TGTGCCAGCAGTCGAAGTAGGGGACTAGCGGGACGAGAGCAGTACTTC.